This is a list of T cell receptor beta chains from one sample in a study of T cells after yellow fever vaccination. TCRdb re-analysed the 5' RACE reads in MiXCR, keeping a single row per CDR3 protein. The data hold hundreds of thousands of distinct CDR3 sequences, with 7% to 9% observed a single time. Sequencing used PBMCs, obtained about 41 days after the first yellow fever vaccination. The origin of the receptors is a man aged 18 to 30 who received the YFV17D yellow fever vaccine. Each CDR3 is given with its conserved first and last residue. Fields, in order: V gene, J gene, clone size, D gene, CDR3 DNA, CDR3 protein. D genes are given only for firm matches. Some rows mark clone size as missing; the rest say once, few, many or name a class of expanded clone.

>TRBV7-2|TRBJ2-5|many|TRBD1
TGTGCCAGCAGGGATAACAGGGGACAAGAGACCCAGTACTTC
CASRDNRGQETQYF
>TRBV12-3/TRBV12-4|TRBJ2-1|many|TRBD1
TGTGCCAGCAGTTTCGGAGGACAGGGTAATGAGCAGTTCTTC
CASSFGGQGNEQFF
>TRBV9|TRBJ2-2|many|TRBD2
TGTGCCAGCAGCGTAGGCGGGGGGAACACCGGGGAGCTGTTTTTT
CASSVGGGNTGELFF
>TRBV24-1|TRBJ2-3|few|TRBD1
TGTGCCACCAGTGATGGACAGGGGGCAGGCACAGATACGCAGTATTTT
CATSDGQGAGTDTQYF
>TRBV28|TRBJ1-2|few|-
TGTGCCAGCAGCTCCCGGGCGGGGGCCCGGGCTAACTATGGCTACACCTTC
CASSSRAGARANYGYTF
>TRBV20-1|TRBJ1-5|-|-
TGCAGTGCTAGCCTCTCAGGCGGAGTACAGCCCCAGCATTTT
CSASLSGGVQPQHF
>TRBV10-3|TRBJ1-5|many|TRBD1
TGTGCCATCAGCACAGGGGACAATGGCAATCAGCCCCAGCATTTT
CAISTGDNGNQPQHF
>TRBV6-2/TRBV6-3|TRBJ2-7|-|TRBD2
TGTGCCAGCAGTTACTCGCCGACTAGCGGGGGCCCTACAAGGACCGAGCAGTACTTC
CASSYSPTSGGPTRTEQYF
>TRBV29-1|TRBJ1-2|few|-
TGCAGCGTCGCGACAGGACCACCCTATGGCTACACCTTC
CSVATGPPYGYTF
>TRBV7-2|TRBJ1-2|few|-
TGTGCCAGCAGCCCTGGCATAGGGGACTATGGCTACACCTTC
CASSPGIGDYGYTF
>TRBV12-3/TRBV12-4|TRBJ2-3|few|-
TGTGCCAGCAGTTTGGGGCCGGACCAAGTCAAGTATACGCAGTATTTT
CASSLGPDQVKYTQYF
>TRBV9|TRBJ1-5|-|-
TGTGCCAGCAGCGACAGCGGTAACCAGCCCCAGCATTTT
CASSDSGNQPQHF
>TRBV7-6|TRBJ2-6|many|-
TGTGCCAGCAGCTTAGCAGGCGGGATTACATCTGGGGCCAACGTCCTGACTTTC
CASSLAGGITSGANVLTF
>TRBV28|TRBJ2-4|many|-
TGTGCCAGCTCGTTAGCCAAAAACATTCAGTACTTC
CASSLAKNIQYF
>TRBV5-1|TRBJ1-1|many|-
TGCGCCAGCAGCAGTATCAGGGGCAGCACTGAAGCTTTCTTT
CASSSIRGSTEAFF
>TRBV30|TRBJ2-7|once|TRBD1
TGTGCCTGGAGTGTGGGACAGGGGTCCGAGCAGTACTTC
CAWSVGQGSEQYF
>TRBV5-1|TRBJ1-1|-|-
TGCGCCAGTGAGGCGGGGGGAATGGGGAACACTGAAGCTTTCTTT
CASEAGGMGNTEAFF
>TRBV19|TRBJ2-1|-|TRBD1
TGTGCCAGCCTGGGACAGTCCTACAATGAGCAGTTCTTC
CASLGQSYNEQFF
>TRBV20-1|TRBJ2-5|many|TRBD2
TGCAGTGCTAGAGATACTAGCGGGGGGGCCGCAGAGACCCAGTACTTC
CSARDTSGGAAETQYF
>TRBV18|TRBJ2-5|few|-
TGTGCCAGCTCACCACCGAATTGGGGTCAAGAGACCCAGTACTTC
CASSPPNWGQETQYF
>TRBV18|TRBJ1-4|few|TRBD1
TGTGCCAGCTCACCTGGACAGGGGGCTAATGAAAAACTGTTTTTT
CASSPGQGANEKLFF
>TRBV14|TRBJ1-6|few|-
TGTGCCAGCAGCCAAGTTAGCGGCATGAGCTCCTATAATTCACCCCTCCACTTT
CASSQVSGMSSYNSPLHF
>TRBV4-1|TRBJ2-7|few|-
TGCGCCAGCAGCCTCCAGGGGAAGTACGAGCAGTACTTC
CASSLQGKYEQYF
>TRBV4-2|TRBJ2-4|-|TRBD1
TGTGCCAGCAGCCAAGACAGACAGGGAAGCGGCATTCAGTACTTC
CASSQDRQGSGIQYF
>TRBV20-1|TRBJ1-1|-|-
TGCAGTGCTAGAGATTTCGCGGTTAACACTGAAGCTTTCTTT
CSARDFAVNTEAFF
>TRBV5-1|TRBJ2-2|many|TRBD1
TGCGCCAGCAGCTCGGGACAGGGAGTCACCGGGGAGCTGTTTTTT
CASSSGQGVTGELFF